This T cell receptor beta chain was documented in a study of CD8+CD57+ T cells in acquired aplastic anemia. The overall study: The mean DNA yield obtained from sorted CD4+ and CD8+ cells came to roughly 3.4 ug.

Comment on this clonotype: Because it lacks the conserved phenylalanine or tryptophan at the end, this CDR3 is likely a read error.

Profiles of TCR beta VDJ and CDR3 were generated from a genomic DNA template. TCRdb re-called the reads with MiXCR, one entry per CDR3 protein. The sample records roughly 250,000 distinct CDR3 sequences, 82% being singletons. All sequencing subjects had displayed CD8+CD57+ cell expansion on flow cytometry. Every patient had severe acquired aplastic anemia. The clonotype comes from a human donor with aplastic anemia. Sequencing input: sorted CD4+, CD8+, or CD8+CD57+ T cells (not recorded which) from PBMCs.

CDR3 amino acids: CASGGGGGATTEAFL. CDR3 nucleotides: TGTGCCAGCGGGGGGGGGGGGGGGGCGACCACTGAAGCTTTCTTA. The chain has TRBV2 and TRBJ1-1, with a tentative D call TRBD1 (6 bases). V shed 8 bases and J shed 4 bases, with 20 bases lying between them. This CDR3 comprises 15 residues. CDR1 is SNHLY and CDR2 is FYNNEI in the germline V gene.